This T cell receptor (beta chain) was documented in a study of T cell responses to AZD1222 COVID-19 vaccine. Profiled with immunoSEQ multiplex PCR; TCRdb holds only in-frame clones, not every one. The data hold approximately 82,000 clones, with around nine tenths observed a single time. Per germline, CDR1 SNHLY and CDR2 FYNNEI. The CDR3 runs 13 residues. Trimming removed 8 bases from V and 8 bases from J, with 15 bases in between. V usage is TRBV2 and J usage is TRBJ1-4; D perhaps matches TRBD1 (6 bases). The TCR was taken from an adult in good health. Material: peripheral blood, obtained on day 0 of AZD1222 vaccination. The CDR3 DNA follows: TGTGCCAGCCACAGGGTCCGAGAGGAAAAACTGTTTTTT. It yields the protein CASHRVREEKLFF. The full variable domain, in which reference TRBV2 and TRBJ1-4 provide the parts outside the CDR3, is EPEVTQTPSHQVTQMGQEVILRCVPISNHLYFYWYRQILGQKVEFLVSFYNNEISEKSEIFDDQFSVERPDGSNFTLKIRSTKLEDSAMYFCASHRVREEKLFFGSGTQLSVL.